This TCR beta chain was captured in a study of T-cell memory formation after mild COVID-19. This clonotype turned up a few times. The germline V and J ends were trimmed by 2 bases and 4 bases, with 15 bases remaining between them. From germline, CDR1 is SGDLS and CDR2 YYNGEE. There are 15 residues in the CDR3. Via MiXCR, TCRdb re-called the 5' RACE reads, giving one row per CDR3 protein. Among hundreds of thousands of distinct CDR3 sequences listed, 15% were seen once. V is TRBV9 and J is TRBJ1-1, with D hard to call. Sample: PBMCs or a T cell subset sorted from them (not recorded which). The source is a man between 18 and 35 years old who had mild COVID-19 (a few samples of this study predate the infection). Cell type and time point are not known. The CDR3 coding sequence is TGTGCCAGCAGCGTGGCCTCCGGGGTGGGCACTGAAGCTTTCTTT. Its protein is CASSVASGVGTEAFF.